This T cell receptor (beta chain) was sequenced for a study of control samples from healthy donors and cancer patients. Sequencing used immunoSEQ multiplex PCR; TCRdb keeps in-frame clones, though not all of them. The data show about 150,000 clones, over 85% seen once. The material sequenced was blood. The clonotype was recovered from a man over 45 in good health.

The CDR3: CATSRDSGVNQPQHF. The CDR3 DNA reads as TGTGCCACCAGCAGAGATTCTGGGGTAAATCAGCCCCAGCATTTT. J is TRBJ1-5 and V is TRBV15; the D is unclear. The V gene's germline CDR1 is LNHNV and CDR2 YYDKDF (reference sequence). Trimming took off 0 bases at V and 4 bases at J, with 10 bases between the two ends. The CDR3 extends over 15 amino acids.